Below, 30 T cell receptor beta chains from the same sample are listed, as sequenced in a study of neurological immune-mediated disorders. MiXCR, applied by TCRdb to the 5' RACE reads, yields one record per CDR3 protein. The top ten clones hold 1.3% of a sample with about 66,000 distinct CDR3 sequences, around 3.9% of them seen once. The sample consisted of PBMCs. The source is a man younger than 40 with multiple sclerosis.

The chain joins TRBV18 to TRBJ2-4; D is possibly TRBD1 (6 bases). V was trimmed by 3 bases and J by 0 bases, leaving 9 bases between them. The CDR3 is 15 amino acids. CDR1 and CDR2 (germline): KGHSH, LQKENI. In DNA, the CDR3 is TGTGCCAGCTCACCGGGGGCCCCAGCCAAAAACATTCAGTACTTC. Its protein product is CASSPGAPAKNIQYF.

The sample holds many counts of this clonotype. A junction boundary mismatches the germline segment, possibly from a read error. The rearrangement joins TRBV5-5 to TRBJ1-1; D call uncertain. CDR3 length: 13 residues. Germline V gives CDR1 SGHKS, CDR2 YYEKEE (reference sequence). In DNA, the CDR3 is TGTGCCAGCAGCACCAAACTGGACCCCTGGGTGATCTTT. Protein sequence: CASSTKLDPWVIF. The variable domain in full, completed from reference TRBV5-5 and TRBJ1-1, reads DAGVTQSPTHLIKTRGQQVTLRCSPISGHKSVSWYQQVLGQGPQFIFQYYEKEERGRGNFPDRFSARQFPNYSSELNVNALLLGDSALYLCASSTKLDPWVIFGQGTRLTVV.

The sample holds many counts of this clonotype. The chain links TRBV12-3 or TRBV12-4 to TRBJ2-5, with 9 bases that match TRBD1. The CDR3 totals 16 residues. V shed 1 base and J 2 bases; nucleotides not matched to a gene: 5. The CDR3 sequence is CASSLDRGLGQETQYF. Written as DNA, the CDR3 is TGTGCCAGCAGTTTAGACAGGGGGCTTGGTCAAGAGACCCAGTACTTC.

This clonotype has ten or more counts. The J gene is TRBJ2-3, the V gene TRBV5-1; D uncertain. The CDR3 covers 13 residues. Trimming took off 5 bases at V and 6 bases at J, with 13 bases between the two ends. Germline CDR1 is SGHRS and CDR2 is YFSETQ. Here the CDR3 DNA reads TGCGCCAGCAGTGGATCGTCACCCGATACGCAGTATTTT. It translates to CASSGSSPDTQYF.

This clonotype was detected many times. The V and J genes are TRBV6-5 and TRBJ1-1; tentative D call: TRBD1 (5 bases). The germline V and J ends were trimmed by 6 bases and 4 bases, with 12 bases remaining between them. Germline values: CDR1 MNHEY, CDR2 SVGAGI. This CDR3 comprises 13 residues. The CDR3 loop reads CASRDGGGTEAFF. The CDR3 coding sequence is TGTGCCAGCAGGGACGGGGGGGGCACTGAAGCTTTCTTT.

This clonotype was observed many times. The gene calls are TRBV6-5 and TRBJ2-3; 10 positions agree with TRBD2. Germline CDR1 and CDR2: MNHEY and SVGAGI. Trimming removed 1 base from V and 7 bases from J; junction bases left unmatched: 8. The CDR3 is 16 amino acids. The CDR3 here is CASSYYPASGGNTQYF. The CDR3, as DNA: TGTGCCAGCAGTTACTACCCGGCTAGCGGGGGAAATACGCAGTATTTT.

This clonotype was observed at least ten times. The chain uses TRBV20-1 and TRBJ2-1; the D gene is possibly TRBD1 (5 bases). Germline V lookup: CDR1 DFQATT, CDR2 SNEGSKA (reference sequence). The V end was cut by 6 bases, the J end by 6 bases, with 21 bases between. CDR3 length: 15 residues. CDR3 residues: CSASDRASSINEQFF. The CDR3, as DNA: TGCAGTGCAAGCGACAGAGCTTCTTCTATCAATGAGCAGTTCTTC.

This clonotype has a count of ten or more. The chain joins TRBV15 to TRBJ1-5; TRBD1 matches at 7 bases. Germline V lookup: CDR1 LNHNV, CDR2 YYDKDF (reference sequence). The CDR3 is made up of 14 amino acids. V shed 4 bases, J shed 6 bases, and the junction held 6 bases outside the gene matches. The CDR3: CATSIRQGGQPQHF. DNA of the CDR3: TGTGCCACCAGCATAAGACAGGGTGGTCAGCCCCAGCATTTT.

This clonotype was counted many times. CDR3 nucleotides: TGTGCCAGCAGTTTGATTGACAGGGGGGCGAACACTGAAGCTTTCTTT. Amino acids: CASSLIDRGANTEAFF. The V call is TRBV5-6, the J call TRBJ1-1; 9 bases are a match to TRBD1. Trimming took 5 bases from V and 1 from J; bases not matched to a gene: 9. The CDR3 runs to 16 residues. In germline, CDR1 is SGHDT, CDR2 YYEEEE.

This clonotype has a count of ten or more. CDR3 in DNA: TGTGCCAGCCTGAGGGACGGAGGAGTGAACACTGAAGCTTTCTTT. It encodes CASLRDGGVNTEAFF. The V gene is TRBV5-8, the J gene TRBJ1-1, with D perhaps matching TRBD1 (5 bases). V lost 7 bases and J 0 bases, leaving 16 bases between the germline ends. The CDR3 has 15 residues. The germline V gene has CDR1 SGHTS and CDR2 YDEGEE.

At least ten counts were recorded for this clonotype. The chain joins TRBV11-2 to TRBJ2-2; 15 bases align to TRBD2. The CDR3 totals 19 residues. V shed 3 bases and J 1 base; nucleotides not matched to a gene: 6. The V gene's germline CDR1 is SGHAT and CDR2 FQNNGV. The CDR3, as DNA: TGTGCCAGCAGCTTCAGGACTAGCGGGGGGGCTAGGAACACCGGGGAGCTGTTTTTT. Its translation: CASSFRTSGGARNTGELFF.

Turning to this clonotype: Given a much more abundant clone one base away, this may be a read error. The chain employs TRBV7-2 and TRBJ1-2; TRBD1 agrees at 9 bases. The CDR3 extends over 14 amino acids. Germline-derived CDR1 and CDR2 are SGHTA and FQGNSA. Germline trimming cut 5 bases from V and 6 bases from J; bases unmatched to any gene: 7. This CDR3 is CASSPRTGEHGYTF. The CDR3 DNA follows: TGTGCCAGCAGCCCGCGGACAGGGGAGCATGGCTACACCTTC.

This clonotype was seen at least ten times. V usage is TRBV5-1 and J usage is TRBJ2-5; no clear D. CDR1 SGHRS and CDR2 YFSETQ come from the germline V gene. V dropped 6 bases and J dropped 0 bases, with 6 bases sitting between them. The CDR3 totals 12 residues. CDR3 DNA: TGCGCCAGCAATGGGAACCAAGAGACCCAGTACTTC. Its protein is CASNGNQETQYF.

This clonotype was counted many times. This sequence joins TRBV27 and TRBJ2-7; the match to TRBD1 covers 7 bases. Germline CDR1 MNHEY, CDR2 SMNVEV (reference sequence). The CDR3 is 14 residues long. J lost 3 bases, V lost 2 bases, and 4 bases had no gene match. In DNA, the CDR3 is TGTGCCAGCAGTTTAACAGGGGACAGCTACGAGCAGTACTTC. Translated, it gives CASSLTGDSYEQYF.

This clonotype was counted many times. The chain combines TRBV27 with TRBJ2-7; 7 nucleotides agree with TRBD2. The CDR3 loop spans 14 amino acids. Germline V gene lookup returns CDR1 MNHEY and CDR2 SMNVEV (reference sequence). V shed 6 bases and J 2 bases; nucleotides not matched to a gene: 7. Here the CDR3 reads CASSPGGGTYEQYF. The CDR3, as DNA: TGTGCCAGCAGCCCTGGCGGGGGTACCTACGAGCAGTACTTC.

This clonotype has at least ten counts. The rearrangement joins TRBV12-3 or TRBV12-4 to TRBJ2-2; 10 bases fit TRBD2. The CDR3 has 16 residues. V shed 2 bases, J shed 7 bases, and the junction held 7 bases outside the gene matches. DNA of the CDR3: TGTGCCAGCAGTTTATCCAGCGGGGGGGCCGGCGGGGAGCTGTTTTTT. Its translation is CASSLSSGGAGGELFF.

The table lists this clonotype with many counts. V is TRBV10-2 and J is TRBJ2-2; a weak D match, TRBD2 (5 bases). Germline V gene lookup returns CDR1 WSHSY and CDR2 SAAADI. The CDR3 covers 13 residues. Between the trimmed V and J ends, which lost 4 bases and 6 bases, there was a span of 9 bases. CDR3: CASSGAVAGELFF. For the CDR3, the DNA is TGCGCCAGCAGTGGAGCGGTTGCCGGGGAGCTGTTTTTT.

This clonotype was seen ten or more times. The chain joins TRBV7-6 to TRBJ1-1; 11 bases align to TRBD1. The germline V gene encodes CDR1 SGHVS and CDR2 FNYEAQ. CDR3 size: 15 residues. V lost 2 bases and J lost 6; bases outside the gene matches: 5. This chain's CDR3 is CASSLRSGQGAEAFF. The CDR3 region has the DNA TGTGCCAGCAGCTTACGCTCGGGACAGGGGGCTGAAGCTTTCTTT.

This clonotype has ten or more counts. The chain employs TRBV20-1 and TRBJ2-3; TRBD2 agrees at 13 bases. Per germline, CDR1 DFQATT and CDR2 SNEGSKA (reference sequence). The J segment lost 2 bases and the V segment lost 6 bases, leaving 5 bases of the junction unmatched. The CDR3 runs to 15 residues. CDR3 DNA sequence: TGCAGTGCCTTAGGACTAGCGGGAGTCACAGATACGCAGTATTTT. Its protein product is CSALGLAGVTDTQYF.

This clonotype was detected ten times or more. CDR3 residues: CASSQGGETYEQYF. CDR3 in DNA: TGCGCCAGCAGCCAAGGTGGGGAGACCTACGAGCAGTACTTC. The chain is built from TRBV4-1 and TRBJ2-7; D might be TRBD2 (5 bases). Germline V CDR1 and CDR2: MGHRA, YSYEKL. The V end lost 1 base, the J end lost 2 bases, and 9 bases lay between the germline ends. The CDR3 extends over 14 amino acids.

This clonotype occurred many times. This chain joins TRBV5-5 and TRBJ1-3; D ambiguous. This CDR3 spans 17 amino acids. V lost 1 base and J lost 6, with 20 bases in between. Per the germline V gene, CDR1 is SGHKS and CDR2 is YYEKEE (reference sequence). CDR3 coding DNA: TGTGCCAGCAGCTTGAGTTCGGGTCATCCGGCTGTAAACACCATATATTTT. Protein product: CASSLSSGHPAVNTIYF.

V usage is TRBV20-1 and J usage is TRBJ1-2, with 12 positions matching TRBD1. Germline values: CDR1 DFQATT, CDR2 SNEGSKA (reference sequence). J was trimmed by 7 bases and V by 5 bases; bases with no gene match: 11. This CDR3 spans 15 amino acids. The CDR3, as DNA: TGCAGTGCTGGAAACCCGGGACAGGGGGCGCGTGGCTACACCTTC. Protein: CSAGNPGQGARGYTF.

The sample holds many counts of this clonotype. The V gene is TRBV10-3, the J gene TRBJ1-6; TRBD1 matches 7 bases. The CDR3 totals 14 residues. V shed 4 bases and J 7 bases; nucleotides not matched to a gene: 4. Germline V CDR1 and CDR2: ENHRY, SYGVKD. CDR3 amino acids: CAISGDRANSPLHF. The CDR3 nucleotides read TGTGCCATCAGTGGGGACAGAGCGAATTCACCCCTCCACTTT.

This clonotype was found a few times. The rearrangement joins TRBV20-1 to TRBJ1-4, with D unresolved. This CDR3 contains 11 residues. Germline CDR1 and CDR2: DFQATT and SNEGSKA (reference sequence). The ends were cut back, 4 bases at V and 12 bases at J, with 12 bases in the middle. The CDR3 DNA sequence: TGCAGTGCTACTAGGGCAGAACAACTGTTTTTT. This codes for CSATRAEQLFF.

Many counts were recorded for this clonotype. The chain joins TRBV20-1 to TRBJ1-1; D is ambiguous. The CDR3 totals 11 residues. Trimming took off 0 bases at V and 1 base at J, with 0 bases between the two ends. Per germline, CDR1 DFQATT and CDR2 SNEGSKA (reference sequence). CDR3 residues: CSARENTEAFF. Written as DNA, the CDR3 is TGCAGTGCTAGAGAGAACACTGAAGCTTTCTTT.

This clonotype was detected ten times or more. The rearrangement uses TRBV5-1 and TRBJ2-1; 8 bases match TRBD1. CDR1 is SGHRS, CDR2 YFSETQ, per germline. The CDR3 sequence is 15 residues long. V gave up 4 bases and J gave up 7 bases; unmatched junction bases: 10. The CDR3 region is CASSPQGALGNEQFF. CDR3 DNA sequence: TGCGCCAGCAGCCCCCAGGGGGCTCTCGGAAATGAGCAGTTCTTC. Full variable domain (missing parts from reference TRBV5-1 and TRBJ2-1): KAGVTQTPRYLIKTRGQQVTLSCSPISGHRSVSWYQQTPGQGLQFLFEYFSETQRNKGNFPGRFSGRQFSNSRSEMNVSTLELGDSALYLCASSPQGALGNEQFFGPGTRLTVL.

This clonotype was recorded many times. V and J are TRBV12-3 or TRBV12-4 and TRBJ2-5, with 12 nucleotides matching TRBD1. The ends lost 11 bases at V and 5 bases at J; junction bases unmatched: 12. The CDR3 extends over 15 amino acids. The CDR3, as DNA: TGTGCCTCAGGGACAGGGGGCTCTGGGGGGGAGACCCAGTACTTC. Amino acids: CASGTGGSGGETQYF.

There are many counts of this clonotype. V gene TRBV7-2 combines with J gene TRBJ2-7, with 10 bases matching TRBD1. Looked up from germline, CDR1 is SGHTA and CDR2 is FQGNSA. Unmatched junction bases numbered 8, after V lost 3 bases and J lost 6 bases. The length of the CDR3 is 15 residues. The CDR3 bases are TGTGCCAGCAGCTTCCCCGACAGGGGGCAGTTCGAGCAGTACTTC. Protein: CASSFPDRGQFEQYF.

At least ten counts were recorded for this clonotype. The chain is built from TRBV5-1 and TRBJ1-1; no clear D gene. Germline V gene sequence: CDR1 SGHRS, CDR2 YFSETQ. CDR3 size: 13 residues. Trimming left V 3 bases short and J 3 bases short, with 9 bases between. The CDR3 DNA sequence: TGCGCCAGCAGCTGGGGAAGGCACACTGAAGCTTTCTTT. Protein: CASSWGRHTEAFF.

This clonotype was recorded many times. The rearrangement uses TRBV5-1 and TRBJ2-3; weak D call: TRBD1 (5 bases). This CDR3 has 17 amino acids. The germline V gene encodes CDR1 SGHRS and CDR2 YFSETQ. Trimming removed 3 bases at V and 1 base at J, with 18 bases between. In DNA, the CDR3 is TGCGCCAGCAGCTCCTACGTGTCCCAGGGCGGCACAGATACGCAGTATTTT. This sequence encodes CASSSYVSQGGTDTQYF.